The clone carrying this T cell receptor beta chain came up a few times. Its antigen is not known. The sample belongs to a study of human T cells and chemical hapten exposure. Overall study: Weekly scalp doses of diphenylcyclopropenone were given to patients during the roughly 23-week study. Study-level results: Those TCRs sitting above 1 in 1000 frequency stayed the same with DPC sensitization. It was expanded TCRs that formed significantly more large CDR3 similarity clusters than controls did.

Trimming took 6 bases from V and 3 from J; bases not matched to a gene: 7. CDR1 is DFQATT, CDR2 SNEGSKA, per germline (reference sequence). The CDR3 sequence is 13 residues long. TCRdb reanalysed the RACE reads using MiXCR and keeps one entry per CDR3 protein. The data contain about 360,000 distinct CDR3 sequences, 6% to 8.5% of them singletons. As to time point: patch test 1, 2 weeks after DPC sensitization. Stated treatment: therapeutic diphenylcyclopropenone sensitization with weekly scalp DPC. V and J are TRBV20-1 and TRBJ2-7, with TRBD2 identical over 8 bases. Sample: whole blood, taken in connection with sensitization to the hapten diphenylcyclopropenone (DPC). The source is a woman aged 18-35 years with alopecia areata. Some clones in this sample may be carry-over from other donors' samples. The CDR3 nucleotides read TGCAGTGCCCCGGGGGGGGGGCGCTACGAGCAGTACTTC. Translating gives CSAPGGGRYEQYF.